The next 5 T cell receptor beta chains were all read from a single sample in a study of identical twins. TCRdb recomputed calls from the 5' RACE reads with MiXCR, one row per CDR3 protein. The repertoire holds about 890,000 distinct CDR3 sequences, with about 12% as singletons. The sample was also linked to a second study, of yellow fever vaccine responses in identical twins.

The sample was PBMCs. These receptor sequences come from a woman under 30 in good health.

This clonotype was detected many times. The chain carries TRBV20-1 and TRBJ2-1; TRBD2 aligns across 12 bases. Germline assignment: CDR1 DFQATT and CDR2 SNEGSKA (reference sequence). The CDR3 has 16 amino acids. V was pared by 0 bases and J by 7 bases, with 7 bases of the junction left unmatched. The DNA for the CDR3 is TGCAGTGCTAGAGAGGTGCTAGCGGGAGGGAGGAATGAGCAGTTCTTC. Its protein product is CSAREVLAGGRNEQFF.

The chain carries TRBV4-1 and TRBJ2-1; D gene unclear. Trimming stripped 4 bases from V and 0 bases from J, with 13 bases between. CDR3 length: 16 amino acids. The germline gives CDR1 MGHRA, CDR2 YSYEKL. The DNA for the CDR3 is TGCGCCAGCAGCCCAGGCTGGGTGAGCTCCTACAATGAGCAGTTCTTC. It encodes CASSPGWVSSYNEQFF.

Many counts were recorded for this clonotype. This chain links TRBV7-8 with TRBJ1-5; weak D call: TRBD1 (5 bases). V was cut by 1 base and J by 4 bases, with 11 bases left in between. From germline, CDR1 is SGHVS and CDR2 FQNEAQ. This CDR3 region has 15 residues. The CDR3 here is CASSLDAAGNQPQHF. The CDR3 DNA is TGTGCCAGCAGCTTAGATGCGGCAGGGAATCAGCCCCAGCATTTT.

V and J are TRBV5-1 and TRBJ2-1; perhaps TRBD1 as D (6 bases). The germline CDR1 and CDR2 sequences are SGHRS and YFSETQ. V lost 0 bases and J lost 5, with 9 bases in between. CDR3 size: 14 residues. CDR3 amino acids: CASSLADRDNEQFF. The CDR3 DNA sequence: TGCGCCAGCAGCTTGGCGGACAGAGACAATGAGCAGTTCTTC.

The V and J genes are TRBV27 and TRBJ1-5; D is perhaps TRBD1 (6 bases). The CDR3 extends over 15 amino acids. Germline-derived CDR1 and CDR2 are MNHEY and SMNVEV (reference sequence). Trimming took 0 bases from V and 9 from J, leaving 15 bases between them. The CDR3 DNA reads TGTGCCAGCAGTTTATCGAAGGGGGGATCTGGGCCCCAGCATTTT. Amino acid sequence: CASSLSKGGSGPQHF.